This T cell receptor (beta chain) emerged from a study of T cell repertoires in cytomegalovirus infection (dated by TCRdb to 2018 to 2020). As for the study more broadly: Alongside well-studied HLA-B-restricted epitopes, the peptide stimulations were aimed at recently identified HLA-C-restricted CMV epitopes, whose presentation resists viral immunomodulation. Donor HLA type was relevant to the analysis, because carriage of CMV infection together with the matching HLA type was indicated by public TCR beta signatures.

The V and J ends are trimmed by 6 bases and 5 bases, leaving 14 bases between them. Including cysteine and phenylalanine, the CDR3 has 14 amino acids. This entry keeps only the CDR3 DNA: 42 bases, framed from base 1. Reading the germline V gene gives CDR1 MNHEY and CDR2 SVGEGT. Sample treatment or condition, as interpreted from the label and publication: in vitro stimulation with specific CMV peptide epitopes to enrich CMV-specific T cells. This clonotype occurred a few times. Its antigen is still unknown. Within one base of it there is no much larger clone, and no base qualities were kept. The research as a whole found: In both this cohort and an independent cohort of 352 donors, the cumulative frequency of public TCR beta family members distinguished carriers of CMV infection plus the relevant HLA type. The ex vivo response was dominated by HLA-C-restricted CMV-specific TCR beta clonotypes, which also provided the single most frequent clonotype in two of eight donors.

Data came from an Illumina HiSeq 1500. TCRdb reran the public reads through fastp at Q25 and MiXCR, keeping productive beta chains. Every entry covers one CDR3 protein and lists the most common genes and DNA from its rows. This sample holds about 310,000 distinct CDR3 sequences; about 25% were observed only once. The ten largest clones represent about an eighth of the sample. The source was cultured PBMCs, collected from culture after CMV antigen stimulation. The clonotype originates from a human donor in good health (CMV status not recorded). Some clones in this sample may be carry-over from other donors' samples. The receptor chain draws on TRBV6-2 or TRBV6-3 and TRBJ2-4, and TRBD2 may be the D gene, going by 5 matching bases. The DNA sequence follows: TGTGCCAGCAGCCTGAGAAGCGGCCAAAACATTCAGTACTTC. The resulting protein is CASSLRSGQNIQYF.